Each of the 23 T cell receptor beta chains below was sequenced from the same sample in a study of identical twins. Via MiXCR, TCRdb re-called the 5' RACE reads, giving one row per CDR3 protein. The sample lists about 890,000 distinct CDR3 sequences, 10% to 15% occurring once. The data were also submitted as part of a second study, on yellow fever vaccine responses in identical twins.

Sequencing used PBMCs. The receptors stem from a woman aged 18-29 years in good health.

This clonotype was detected ten times or more. The chain is built from TRBV28 and TRBJ2-4; D not certain. V dropped 3 bases and J dropped 2 bases, with 8 bases sitting between them. Germline V lookup: CDR1 MDHEN, CDR2 SYDVKM. The CDR3 sequence is 14 residues long. DNA for the CDR3: TGTGCCAGCAGTTTGGCTACTCCCAAAAACATTCAGTACTTC. This sequence encodes CASSLATPKNIQYF. The variable domain in full, completed from reference TRBV28 and TRBJ2-4, reads DVKVTQSSRYLVKRTGEKVFLECVQDMDHENMFWYRQDPGLGLRLIYFSYDVKMKEKGDIPEGYSVSREKKERFSLILESASTNQTSMYLCASSLATPKNIQYFGAGTRLSVL.

J is TRBJ2-1 and V is TRBV29-1; D is possibly TRBD2 (6 bases). V was trimmed by 2 bases and J by 6 bases, leaving 14 bases between them. The CDR3 sequence is 14 residues long. CDR1 SQVTM and CDR2 ANQGSEA come from the germline V gene. CDR3 loop: CSVELGGLGNEQFF. CDR3 sequence (DNA): TGCAGCGTTGAACTGGGGGGTTTGGGCAATGAGCAGTTCTTC.

This clonotype was seen a few times. The chain has TRBV6-1 and TRBJ2-7; 13 positions agree with TRBD2. Losses at the gene ends were 9 bases for V and 0 bases for J; bases not matched to a gene: 14. The CDR3 contains 18 residues. CDR1 and CDR2 from the germline V gene are MNHNS and SASEGT. The CDR3 here is CASISTGTSGVSSYEQYV. CDR3 nucleotides: TGTGCCAGTATCTCGACAGGGACTAGCGGGGTGAGCTCCTACGAGCAGTACGTC.

The genes are TRBV18 and TRBJ2-1; D remains ambiguous. Germline V gene sequence: CDR1 KGHSH, CDR2 LQKENI. This CDR3 region has 12 residues. The germline V and J ends were trimmed by 8 bases and 5 bases, with 10 bases remaining between them. This CDR3 reads CASTTQNNEQFF. The CDR3, as DNA: TGTGCCAGCACAACCCAAAACAATGAGCAGTTCTTC.

The rearrangement uses TRBV2 and TRBJ2-2, with D unclear. The CDR3 has 10 amino acids. Germline CDR1 is SNHLY and CDR2 is FYNNEI. V was shortened by 6 bases and J by 7 bases, with 3 bases between the two germline ends. The CDR3 region is CASRNGELFF. CDR3 coding DNA: TGTGCCAGCAGGAACGGGGAGCTGTTTTTT. The full variable domain, completed using reference TRBV2 and TRBJ2-2, is EPEVTQTPSHQVTQMGQEVILRCVPISNHLYFYWYRQILGQKVEFLVSFYNNEISEKSEIFDDQFSVERPDGSNFTLKIRSTKLEDSAMYFCASRNGELFFGEGSRLTVL.

This clonotype occurred many times. The rearrangement joins TRBV21-1 to TRBJ2-7; the DNA was not compared with TRBD1, the D call given in the table. TRBV21-1 is a recognized pseudogene. This CDR3 has 14 residues. CDR3 nucleotide sequence: TGTGCCAGCCCCGGTGGTTCCCGGGCCTACGAGCAGTACTTC. Its translation: CASPGGSRAYEQYF.

The chain joins TRBV20-1 to TRBJ2-7; 8 nucleotides agree with TRBD2. Germline V gene data show CDR1 as DFQATT and CDR2 as SNEGSKA (reference sequence). Trimming removed 1 base from V and 7 bases from J; junction bases left unmatched: 6. The CDR3 is 13 residues long. CDR3 amino acids: CSARAREGPEQYF. CDR3 coding DNA: TGCAGTGCTAGAGCCCGGGAGGGCCCAGAGCAGTACTTC.

This clonotype has a count of ten or more. This rearrangement joins TRBV29-1 to TRBJ2-5, with 13 bases aligning to TRBD2. The CDR3 is 15 residues long. Germline values: CDR1 SQVTM, CDR2 ANQGSEA. V shed 6 bases and J 1 base; nucleotides not matched to a gene: 5. DNA of the CDR3: TGCAGCGTATCCACTAGCGGGGGGGTCCAAGAGACCCAGTACTTC. Translating it yields CSVSTSGGVQETQYF.

This clonotype was detected a few times. The gene calls are TRBV7-2 and TRBJ1-2, with D possibly being TRBD1 (5 bases). Per the germline V gene, CDR1 is SGHTA and CDR2 is FQGNSA. This CDR3 has 16 amino acids. V was trimmed by 5 bases and J by 4 bases, leaving 20 bases between them. The CDR3 here is CASSQGTGTAGYGYTF. The CDR3 nucleotides are TGTGCCAGCAGCCAGGGAACCGGGACGGCTGGCTATGGCTACACCTTC.

This clonotype showed up just a few times. J is TRBJ2-7 and V is TRBV2; D perhaps matches TRBD2 (6 bases). The V gene's germline CDR1 is SNHLY and CDR2 FYNNEI. This CDR3 has 14 amino acids. V lost 0 bases and J lost 3, with 9 bases in between. The CDR3 protein is CASSEAGGRYEQYF. DNA for the CDR3: TGTGCCAGCAGTGAAGCGGGGGGACGCTACGAGCAGTACTTC.

In its sample, this clonotype was seen a few times. CDR3 amino acids: CASSSGTVQSDEQYF. The CDR3 DNA reads TGCGCCAGCAGTTCCGGGACAGTCCAATCCGACGAGCAGTACTTC. The V gene is TRBV10-2, the J gene TRBJ2-7; 7 bases are shared with TRBD1. With V trimmed by 5 bases and J by 5 bases, 12 bases remained unmatched. Germline V gene data show CDR1 as WSHSY and CDR2 as SAAADI. The length of the CDR3 is 15 residues.

The sample holds a few counts of this clonotype. The rearrangement joins TRBV20-1 to TRBJ2-7, with D perhaps TRBD2 (5 bases). Germline V lookup: CDR1 DFQATT, CDR2 SNEGSKA (reference sequence). The CDR3 is 11 residues long. Trimming took off 4 bases at V and 5 bases at J, with 9 bases between the two ends. Here the CDR3 DNA reads TGCAGTGCTATTCGGGGAAACGAGCAGTACTTC. Its translation is CSAIRGNEQYF.

This clonotype has ten or more counts. This chain joins TRBV4-1 and TRBJ2-1; 8 nucleotides align to TRBD2. Germline assignment: CDR1 MGHRA and CDR2 YSYEKL. Trimming at V came to 5 bases and at J to 5 bases, leaving 5 bases not matched to a gene. The CDR3 covers 14 residues. CDR3 protein: CASSNSGANNEQFF. In nucleotides, the CDR3 is TGCGCCAGCAGCAATAGCGGGGCTAACAATGAGCAGTTCTTC.

The rearrangement joins TRBV2 to TRBJ2-1; maybe TRBD1 (7 bases). Trimming cost V 5 bases and J 5 bases, with 13 bases left between them. CDR3 length equals 14 residues. CDR1 and CDR2 from the germline V gene are SNHLY and FYNNEI. This CDR3 is CASSQGGSNNEQFF. The CDR3 DNA follows: TGTGCCAGCAGTCAGGGGGGATCCAACAATGAGCAGTTCTTC. The full variable domain, its missing parts supplied by reference TRBV2 and TRBJ2-1, is EPEVTQTPSHQVTQMGQEVILRCVPISNHLYFYWYRQILGQKVEFLVSFYNNEISEKSEIFDDQFSVERPDGSNFTLKIRSTKLEDSAMYFCASSQGGSNNEQFFGPGTRLTVL.

The chain is built from TRBV24-1 and TRBJ2-7; a weak D match, TRBD2 (5 bases). Trimming removed 4 bases at V and 6 bases at J, with 18 bases between. Germline loops: CDR1 KGHDR, CDR2 SFDVKD. The CDR3 is 15 residues long. CDR3 protein: CATSDSIRGFGEQYF. CDR3 sequence (DNA): TGTGCCACCAGTGACTCCATCCGGGGATTCGGCGAGCAGTACTTC.

The chain joins TRBV12-5 to TRBJ1-1; 12 bases are a match to TRBD1. Losses at the gene ends were 1 base for V and 13 bases for J; bases not matched to a gene: 10. Per the germline V gene, CDR1 is LGHNT and CDR2 is FRNRAP. The CDR3 sequence is 15 residues long. CDR3: CASGLAPRDRGRVFF. The CDR3 DNA follows: TGTGCTAGTGGTTTGGCACCCCGGGACAGGGGGCGTGTTTTCTTT.

In its sample, this clonotype was seen a few times. This chain joins TRBV5-1 and TRBJ2-1; no clear D gene. Germline V gene data show CDR1 as SGHRS and CDR2 as YFSETQ. The CDR3 spans 15 residues. V lost 5 bases and J 2 bases, leaving 14 bases between the germline ends. The CDR3 loop is CASRKAAATYNEQFF. DNA of the CDR3: TGCGCCAGCAGAAAGGCGGCGGCTACCTACAATGAGCAGTTCTTC. The variable domain in full, with the rest retrieved from reference TRBV5-1 and TRBJ2-1, is KAGVTQTPRYLIKTRGQQVTLSCSPISGHRSVSWYQQTPGQGLQFLFEYFSETQRNKGNFPGRFSGRQFSNSRSEMNVSTLELGDSALYLCASRKAAATYNEQFFGPGTRLTVL.

This chain joins TRBV28 and TRBJ1-1, with TRBD1 matching over 7 bases. Germline V gives CDR1 MDHEN, CDR2 SYDVKM. V was pared by 3 bases and J by 7 bases, with 8 bases of the junction left unmatched. The CDR3 is made up of 14 amino acids. The CDR3 nucleotides read TGTGCCAGCAGTTTTCGACAGGGACTTTTTGAAGCTTTCTTT. This translates into CASSFRQGLFEAFF.

The chain employs TRBV25-1 and TRBJ2-1; D unresolved. CDR3 length equals 14 residues. Trimming shortened V by 3 bases and J by 10 bases, and 16 bases separated the two germline ends. Germline V gene sequence: CDR1 MGHDK, CDR2 SYGVNS. The CDR3 protein is CASSDASELEEQFF. The CDR3 DNA follows: TGTGCCAGCAGTGACGCGAGCGAGTTGGAGGAGCAGTTCTTC.

This clonotype was recorded a few times. V gene TRBV2 combines with J gene TRBJ2-5, with TRBD1 matching over 11 bases. The germline V gene encodes CDR1 SNHLY and CDR2 FYNNEI. The CDR3 totals 12 residues. V shed 6 bases and J 12 bases; nucleotides not matched to a gene: 6. The CDR3 DNA is TGTGCCAGCAGGCCCGGGACAGGGGGAAAGTACTTC. It specifies CASRPGTGGKYF.

In its sample, this clonotype was seen a few times. The chain uses TRBV12-3 or TRBV12-4 and TRBJ2-3, with TRBD2 matching over 9 bases. The CDR3 is made up of 15 amino acids. V lost 3 bases and J lost 5; bases outside the gene matches: 6. The CDR3 reads CASSFAGGLRDTQYF. CDR3 DNA sequence: TGTGCCAGCAGTTTCGCGGGGGGGCTGAGAGATACGCAGTATTTT.

This sequence joins TRBV24-1 and TRBJ2-1; 11 nucleotides match TRBD2. J lost 7 bases, V lost 5 bases, and 6 bases had no gene match. The CDR3 length is 15 residues. Germline CDR1 and CDR2: KGHDR and SFDVKD. This chain's CDR3 is CATSGGSGRVNEQFF. CDR3 nucleotides: TGTGCCACCAGTGGGGGTAGCGGGAGGGTTAATGAGCAGTTCTTC.

This clonotype has more than one count but fewer than ten. The chain links TRBV5-5 to TRBJ2-7, with 8 bases fitting TRBD1. The CDR3 is 14 amino acids. With V trimmed by 2 bases and J by 0 bases, 1 base remained unmatched. Germline-derived CDR1 and CDR2 are SGHKS and YYEKEE (reference sequence). The chain's CDR3 is CASSFGTGSYEQYV. The CDR3 region has the DNA TGTGCCAGCAGCTTTGGGACAGGCTCCTACGAGCAGTACGTC.